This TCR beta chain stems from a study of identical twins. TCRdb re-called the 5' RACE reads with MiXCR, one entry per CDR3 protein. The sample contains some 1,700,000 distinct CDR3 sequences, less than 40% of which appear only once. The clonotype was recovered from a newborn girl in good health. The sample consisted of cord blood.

The CDR3 nucleotides are TGTGCCAGCAGCCAAGAAGGCCGTCTTGCAGGGAGACCGGAGACTGAAGCTTTCTTT. Its translation: CASSQEGRLAGRPETEAFF. The chain combines TRBV14 with TRBJ1-1; D is possibly TRBD1 (5 bases). This CDR3 is 19 amino acids long. From germline, CDR1 is SGHDN and CDR2 FVKESK. The V end was cut by 0 bases, the J end by 5 bases, with 25 bases between.